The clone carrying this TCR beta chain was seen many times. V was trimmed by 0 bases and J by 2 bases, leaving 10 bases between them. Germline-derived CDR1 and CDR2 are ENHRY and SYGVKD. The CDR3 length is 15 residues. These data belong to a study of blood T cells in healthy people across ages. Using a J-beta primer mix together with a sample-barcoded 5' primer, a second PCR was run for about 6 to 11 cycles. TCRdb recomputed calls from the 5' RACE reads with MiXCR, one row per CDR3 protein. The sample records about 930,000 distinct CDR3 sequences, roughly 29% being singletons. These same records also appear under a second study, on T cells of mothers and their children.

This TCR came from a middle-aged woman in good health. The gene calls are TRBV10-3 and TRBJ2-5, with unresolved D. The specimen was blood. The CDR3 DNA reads TGTGCCATCAGTGAGTCGATGTTCGTTCAAGAGACCCAGTACTTC. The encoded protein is CAISESMFVQETQYF.